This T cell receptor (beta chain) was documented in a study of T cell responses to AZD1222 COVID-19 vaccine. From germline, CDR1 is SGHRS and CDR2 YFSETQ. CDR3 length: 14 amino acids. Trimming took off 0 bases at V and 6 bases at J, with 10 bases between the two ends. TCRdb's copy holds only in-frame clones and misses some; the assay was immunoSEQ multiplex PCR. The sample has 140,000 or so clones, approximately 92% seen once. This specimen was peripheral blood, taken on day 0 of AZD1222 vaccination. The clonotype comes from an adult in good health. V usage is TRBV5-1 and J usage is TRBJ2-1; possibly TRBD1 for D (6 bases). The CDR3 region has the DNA TGCGCCAGCAGCTTGGGCCAGGGGCTCAATGAGCAGTTCTTC. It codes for CASSLGQGLNEQFF.